The rows below give T cell receptor beta chains drawn from one sample of a study of regulatory T cells in long-lasting Graves disease. TCRdb reanalysed the multiplex PCR reads using MiXCR and keeps one entry per CDR3 protein. The sample records about 330,000 distinct CDR3 sequences, 15% to 20% being singletons. The same data also went into a second study, on T cells in Graves' hyperthyroidism and ophthalmopathy.

Sequenced material: peripheral blood mononuclear cells (PBMCs), taken at new diagnosis, from a patient treated with antithyroid drugs. The receptors derive from a woman between 18 and 29 years old with Graves disease. Each CDR3 is given with its conserved first and last residue. Fields, in order: D gene, clone size, J gene, V gene, CDR3 protein, CDR3 DNA. The D gene is left open where the match is weak. Clone size is not always given. Where it is, it says once, few, many or a class for expanded clones.

d_call: -; clone_size: -; j_call: TRBJ2-6; v_call: TRBV20-1; cdr3_aa: CSARTRRSGANVLTF; cdr3_nt: TGCAGTGCTAGGACTCGGCGCTCTGGGGCCAACGTCCTGACTTTC
d_call: -; clone_size: many; j_call: TRBJ2-5; v_call: TRBV9; cdr3_aa: CASSVGGNRRETQYF; cdr3_nt: TGTGCCAGCAGCGTAGGGGGGAACCGACGGGAGACCCAGTACTTC
d_call: -; clone_size: many; j_call: TRBJ2-7; v_call: TRBV28; cdr3_aa: CASTPGDISYEQYF; cdr3_nt: TGTGCCAGCACCCCTGGGGACATTTCCTACGAGCAGTACTTC
d_call: -; clone_size: -; j_call: TRBJ2-7; v_call: TRBV19; cdr3_aa: CASSIDAGGSSYEQYF; cdr3_nt: TGTGCCAGTAGTATAGATGCAGGAGGTAGCTCCTACGAGCAGTACTTC
d_call: -; clone_size: many; j_call: TRBJ2-2; v_call: TRBV7-3; cdr3_aa: CASSLYWGTGELFF; cdr3_nt: TGTGCCAGCAGCTTATATTGGGGGACCGGGGAGCTGTTTTTT
d_call: -; clone_size: -; j_call: TRBJ1-2; v_call: TRBV3-1; cdr3_aa: CASSQVQGRAYGYTF; cdr3_nt: TGTGCCAGCAGCCAAGTTCAGGGGAGGGCCTATGGCTACACCTTC
d_call: -; clone_size: many; j_call: TRBJ1-1; v_call: TRBV28; cdr3_aa: CASSFAADYLNTEAFF; cdr3_nt: TGTGCCAGCAGTTTCGCGGCAGACTACTTGAACACTGAAGCTTTCTTT
d_call: -; clone_size: many; j_call: TRBJ2-3; v_call: TRBV6-5; cdr3_aa: CASSYLRDVGTDTQYF; cdr3_nt: TGTGCCAGCAGTTACTTAAGGGACGTAGGCACAGATACGCAGTATTTT
d_call: -; clone_size: many; j_call: TRBJ2-1; v_call: TRBV7-2; cdr3_aa: CASSLSRMLSGQFF; cdr3_nt: TGTGCCAGCAGCTTATCTAGGATGCTGAGTGGGCAGTTCTTC
d_call: -; clone_size: few; j_call: TRBJ2-7; v_call: TRBV14; cdr3_aa: CASSLRGQGSYEQYF; cdr3_nt: TGTGCCAGCAGCCTAAGGGGTCAGGGGTCCTACGAGCAGTACTTC
d_call: -; clone_size: few; j_call: TRBJ2-5; v_call: TRBV18; cdr3_aa: CASSPGDDGETQYF; cdr3_nt: TGTGCCAGCTCACCGGGGGACGACGGGGAGACCCAGTACTTC
d_call: TRBD2; clone_size: -; j_call: TRBJ2-3; v_call: TRBV20-1; cdr3_aa: CSARPAGSTDTQYF; cdr3_nt: TGCAGTGCTCGACCAGCGGGATCCACAGATACGCAGTATTTT
d_call: -; clone_size: many; j_call: TRBJ2-1; v_call: TRBV20-1; cdr3_aa: CSARPIKAGLLKYNEQFF; cdr3_nt: TGCAGTGCTAGACCCATCAAGGCAGGGCTACTTAAGTACAATGAGCAGTTCTTC
d_call: TRBD1; clone_size: few; j_call: TRBJ1-2; v_call: TRBV5-1; cdr3_aa: CASSLEGQGAKGYTF; cdr3_nt: TGCGCCAGCAGCTTGGAAGGACAGGGGGCGAAAGGCTACACCTTC
d_call: -; clone_size: -; j_call: TRBJ1-1; v_call: TRBV27; cdr3_aa: CASSLSPGGAEAFF; cdr3_nt: TGTGCCAGCAGTTTATCGCCCGGGGGAGCTGAAGCTTTCTTT
d_call: -; clone_size: many; j_call: TRBJ2-5; v_call: TRBV28; cdr3_aa: CASSLLGYRLQETQYF; cdr3_nt: TGTGCCAGCAGTTTATTAGGGTACCGGCTTCAAGAGACCCAGTACTTC
d_call: -; clone_size: many; j_call: TRBJ1-2; v_call: TRBV3-1; cdr3_aa: CASSQDTGGYGYTF; cdr3_nt: TGTGCCAGCAGCCAAGATACGGGCGGCTATGGCTACACCTTC
d_call: -; clone_size: few; j_call: TRBJ1-6; v_call: TRBV30; cdr3_aa: CAWRWREGIGTYNSPLHF; cdr3_nt: TGTGCCTGGAGGTGGAGGGAAGGTATTGGCACCTATAATTCACCCCTCCACTTT
d_call: -; clone_size: many; j_call: TRBJ2-1; v_call: TRBV7-2; cdr3_aa: CASSLSPYGSYEQFF; cdr3_nt: TGTGCCAGCAGCTTATCCCCTTACGGGAGTTATGAGCAGTTCTTC
d_call: -; clone_size: -; j_call: TRBJ2-7; v_call: TRBV6-5; cdr3_aa: CASSYSITYEQYF; cdr3_nt: TGTGCCAGCAGTTACAGTATCACCTACGAGCAGTACTTC
d_call: TRBD1; clone_size: many; j_call: TRBJ2-7; v_call: TRBV10-3; cdr3_aa: CAISQTGTVSYEQYF; cdr3_nt: TGTGCCATCAGTCAGACAGGGACCGTCTCCTACGAGCAGTACTTC
d_call: TRBD2; clone_size: many; j_call: TRBJ2-3; v_call: TRBV19; cdr3_aa: CASTKPPGTSGVGGADTQYF; cdr3_nt: TGTGCCAGTACCAAACCACCCGGGACTAGCGGGGTCGGTGGAGCAGATACGCAGTATTTT
d_call: -; clone_size: few; j_call: TRBJ1-6; v_call: TRBV10-3; cdr3_aa: CAISDEDRNSPPHF; cdr3_nt: TGTGCCATCAGTGACGAGGATCGGAATTCACCCCCCCACTTT
d_call: -; clone_size: many; j_call: TRBJ1-1; v_call: TRBV11-2; cdr3_aa: CASSLPGGRVANTEAFF; cdr3_nt: TGTGCCAGCAGCTTGCCCGGGGGCCGGGTAGCGAACACTGAAGCTTTCTTT
d_call: -; clone_size: many; j_call: TRBJ2-1; v_call: TRBV11-2; cdr3_aa: CASSFTVGRRSYNEQFF; cdr3_nt: TGTGCCAGCAGCTTCACGGTTGGGCGGAGATCCTACAATGAGCAGTTCTTC
d_call: -; clone_size: many; j_call: TRBJ1-2; v_call: TRBV28; cdr3_aa: CASRYDIAGGYTF; cdr3_nt: TGTGCCAGCCGCTACGACATCGCGGGTGGCTACACCTTC
d_call: TRBD1; clone_size: many; j_call: TRBJ1-5; v_call: TRBV18; cdr3_aa: CASSPPDRDGQPQHF; cdr3_nt: TGTGCCAGCTCACCACCGGACAGGGATGGTCAGCCCCAGCATTTT
d_call: TRBD1; clone_size: many; j_call: TRBJ1-1; v_call: TRBV13; cdr3_aa: CASSYGTGGITEAFF; cdr3_nt: TGTGCCAGCAGCTACGGGACAGGGGGGATCACTGAAGCTTTCTTT
d_call: TRBD1; clone_size: -; j_call: TRBJ2-2; v_call: TRBV20-1; cdr3_aa: CSARKPGTGEGWELFF; cdr3_nt: TGCAGTGCGCGGAAGCCCGGGACAGGGGAGGGGTGGGAGCTGTTTTTT
d_call: -; clone_size: few; j_call: TRBJ1-3; v_call: TRBV4-1; cdr3_aa: CASSQATPYTIYF; cdr3_nt: TGCGCCAGCAGCCAAGCTACGCCTTACACCATATATTTT
d_call: -; clone_size: -; j_call: TRBJ2-2; v_call: TRBV5-6; cdr3_aa: CASSFQGELFF; cdr3_nt: TGTGCCAGCAGCTTTCAGGGGGAGCTGTTTTTT
d_call: -; clone_size: many; j_call: TRBJ2-4; v_call: TRBV28; cdr3_aa: CASRPLTGKAKNIQYF; cdr3_nt: TGTGCCAGCAGACCTCTCACAGGGAAGGCCAAAAACATTCAGTACTTC
d_call: -; clone_size: many; j_call: TRBJ1-1; v_call: TRBV3-1; cdr3_aa: CASSQGLQGEAFF; cdr3_nt: TGTGCCAGCAGCCAAGGGCTCCAGGGTGAAGCTTTCTTT
d_call: -; clone_size: many; j_call: TRBJ2-5; v_call: TRBV11-2; cdr3_aa: CASSLTPYGALETQYF; cdr3_nt: TGTGCCAGCAGCTTAACCCCGTATGGGGCTTTGGAGACCCAGTACTTC
d_call: -; clone_size: many; j_call: TRBJ2-1; v_call: TRBV29-1; cdr3_aa: CSVAKSSYNEQFF; cdr3_nt: TGCAGCGTTGCAAAAAGCTCCTACAATGAGCAGTTCTTC
d_call: TRBD2; clone_size: many; j_call: TRBJ2-7; v_call: TRBV10-3; cdr3_aa: CAIRTSGTYEQYF; cdr3_nt: TGTGCCATCAGGACTAGCGGAACCTACGAGCAGTACTTC
d_call: TRBD2; clone_size: many; j_call: TRBJ2-5; v_call: TRBV27; cdr3_aa: CASSSLGTSGGPQETQYF; cdr3_nt: TGTGCCAGCAGTTCCCTTGGGACTAGCGGGGGGCCTCAAGAGACCCAGTACTTC
d_call: TRBD2; clone_size: many; j_call: TRBJ2-1; v_call: TRBV7-9; cdr3_aa: CASSLTSGGIAEQFF; cdr3_nt: TGTGCCAGCAGTCTGACTAGCGGGGGGATCGCTGAGCAGTTCTTC
d_call: -; clone_size: many; j_call: TRBJ2-5; v_call: TRBV2; cdr3_aa: CASSEAALAETQYF; cdr3_nt: TGTGCCAGCAGTGAAGCGGCGCTAGCAGAGACCCAGTACTTC
d_call: -; clone_size: few; j_call: TRBJ1-5; v_call: TRBV27; cdr3_aa: CASSFSGWQPQHF; cdr3_nt: TGTGCCAGCAGTTTTTCAGGGTGGCAGCCCCAGCATTTT
d_call: -; clone_size: -; j_call: TRBJ2-6; v_call: TRBV6-5; cdr3_aa: CASSYTWADSGANVLTF; cdr3_nt: TGTGCCAGCAGTTATACTTGGGCGGACTCTGGGGCCAACGTCCTGACTTTC
d_call: -; clone_size: many; j_call: TRBJ2-3; v_call: TRBV20-1; cdr3_aa: CSAPLWGVDTQYF; cdr3_nt: TGCAGTGCTCCCCTGTGGGGTGTAGATACGCAGTATTTT
d_call: -; clone_size: many; j_call: TRBJ2-5; v_call: TRBV6-5; cdr3_aa: CASSYAPRTKQETQYF; cdr3_nt: TGTGCCAGCAGTTACGCACCCCGGACTAAACAAGAGACCCAGTACTTC
d_call: TRBD2; clone_size: -; j_call: TRBJ2-1; v_call: TRBV4-1; cdr3_aa: CASSRLLADRGECNEQFF; cdr3_nt: TGCGCCAGCAGCCGGCTATTAGCCGACCGGGGGGAGTGCAATGAGCAGTTCTTC
d_call: -; clone_size: many; j_call: TRBJ2-7; v_call: TRBV7-2; cdr3_aa: CASSLDAGGAYEQYF; cdr3_nt: TGTGCCAGCAGCTTAGATGCAGGAGGAGCCTACGAGCAGTACTTC
d_call: -; clone_size: many; j_call: TRBJ1-1; v_call: TRBV6-1; cdr3_aa: CASSRTENTEAFF; cdr3_nt: TGTGCCAGCAGTAGGACGGAGAACACTGAAGCTTTCTTT
d_call: -; clone_size: many; j_call: TRBJ2-5; v_call: TRBV7-9; cdr3_aa: CASSKDRVGERGLETQYF; cdr3_nt: TGTGCCAGCAGCAAGGACAGGGTTGGCGAGCGGGGGCTTGAGACCCAGTACTTC
d_call: -; clone_size: many; j_call: TRBJ2-7; v_call: TRBV29-1; cdr3_aa: CSVQGLGAAYEQYF; cdr3_nt: TGCAGCGTCCAGGGGCTAGGGGCCGCCTACGAGCAGTACTTC
d_call: -; clone_size: many; j_call: TRBJ2-1; v_call: TRBV2; cdr3_aa: CASSVFLGNRDVEQFF; cdr3_nt: TGTGCCAGCAGTGTTTTTTTAGGGAATAGAGATGTGGAGCAGTTCTTC
d_call: TRBD1; clone_size: -; j_call: TRBJ2-1; v_call: TRBV24-1; cdr3_aa: CATRGQGYNEQFF; cdr3_nt: TGTGCCACCAGGGGACAGGGCTACAATGAGCAGTTCTTC
d_call: TRBD1; clone_size: many; j_call: TRBJ1-3; v_call: TRBV28; cdr3_aa: CASRYRGTGNTIYF; cdr3_nt: TGTGCCAGCAGATACAGGGGGACTGGAAACACCATATATTTT
d_call: -; clone_size: -; j_call: TRBJ2-3; v_call: TRBV2; cdr3_aa: CASSAAGGGTDTQYF; cdr3_nt: TGTGCCAGCAGTGCGGCAGGGGGGGGCACAGATACGCAGTATTTT
d_call: -; clone_size: many; j_call: TRBJ1-1; v_call: TRBV29-1; cdr3_aa: CSVRSSSWSAFF; cdr3_nt: TGCAGCGTGAGGAGTAGTTCTTGGTCAGCTTTCTTT
d_call: -; clone_size: -; j_call: TRBJ1-5; v_call: TRBV20-1; cdr3_aa: CSAERQAGSNQPQHF; cdr3_nt: TGCAGTGCCGAAAGACAGGCAGGTAGCAATCAGCCCCAGCATTTT
d_call: -; clone_size: few; j_call: TRBJ2-7; v_call: TRBV9; cdr3_aa: CASSTGDGPYEQYF; cdr3_nt: TGTGCCAGCAGCACCGGAGACGGACCTTACGAGCAGTACTTC
d_call: TRBD1; clone_size: many; j_call: TRBJ2-5; v_call: TRBV7-8; cdr3_aa: CASSNRGLETQYF; cdr3_nt: TGTGCCAGCAGCAACAGGGGTTTGGAGACCCAGTACTTC
d_call: -; clone_size: many; j_call: TRBJ1-1; v_call: TRBV5-1; cdr3_aa: CASSLKKTQGLNTEAFF; cdr3_nt: TGTGCCAGCAGCCTAAAGAAGACGCAGGGATTGAACACTGAAGCTTTCTTT
d_call: -; clone_size: few; j_call: TRBJ1-1; v_call: TRBV20-1; cdr3_aa: CSARRLPNTEAFF; cdr3_nt: TGCAGTGCTAGAAGATTACCGAACACTGAAGCTTTCTTT
d_call: TRBD1; clone_size: few; j_call: TRBJ1-3; v_call: TRBV18; cdr3_aa: CASSPRQGASENTIYF; cdr3_nt: TGTGCCAGCTCACCGCGACAGGGCGCGTCGGAAAACACCATATATTTT